This TCR beta chain is drawn from a study of human T cells and chemical hapten exposure. The CDR3 is made up of 17 amino acids. CDR1 and CDR2 from the germline V gene are LNHDA and SQIVND (reference sequence). V gave up 0 bases and J gave up 1 base, with 12 bases separating them. Study outcomes and limitations: Counts of TCRs above 1 in 1000 frequency stayed unchanged with DPC sensitization.

Of note for this clonotype: Its specificity is unknown.

TCRdb re-called the RACE reads with MiXCR, one entry per CDR3 protein. The sample contains roughly 380,000 distinct CDR3 sequences, more than 4.5% of which appear only once. Time point indicated: patch test 1, 2 weeks after DPC sensitization. The treatment denotes: therapeutic diphenylcyclopropenone sensitization with weekly scalp DPC. The input for sequencing was whole blood, taken in connection with sensitization to the hapten diphenylcyclopropenone (DPC). V and J are TRBV19 and TRBJ2-2; D possibly uses TRBD1 or TRBD2 (6 bases each). The TCR comes from a woman in her 50s with alopecia areata. Some clones in this sample may be carry-over from other donors' samples. This chain's CDR3 is CASSIDIGGQNTGELFF. The CDR3 DNA reads as TGTGCCAGTAGTATAGATATCGGGGGACAGAACACCGGGGAGCTGTTTTTT.